The 14 T cell receptor beta chains given below trace back to one sample, sequenced in a study of beta chain features in type 1 diabetes. Their target antigens are unknown. Expressed TCRB transcripts got sequenced, as all isolated RNA was reverse transcribed. Clones were sequenced by immunoSEQ multiplex PCR, and TCRdb holds only the in-frame ones, with some missing. Altogether some 190,000 clones are present, around 7.8% being singletons, with the ten largest covering more than 0.75%. Study observations and caveats: When Type 1 diabetes patients were examined, their TCRB CDR3s proved moderately but significantly shorter in all four CD4+ subsets.

The sample consisted of central memory CD4+ T cells from blood. The receptors were gathered from a middle-aged woman with type 1 diabetes.

V gene TRBV7-9 combines with J gene TRBJ2-7; 11 bases agree with TRBD2. There are 17 residues in the CDR3. Germline trimming cut 4 bases from V and 5 bases from J; bases unmatched to any gene: 13. Per the germline V gene, CDR1 is SEHNR and CDR2 is FQNEAQ (reference sequence). Here the CDR3 reads CASSSLTSGVRRDEQYF. In DNA form, the CDR3 reads TGTGCCAGCAGCTCCCTGACTAGCGGGGTTAGAAGGGACGAGCAGTACTTC.

This clone was found a few times. The chain recombines TRBV6-5 with TRBJ1-2, with TRBD1 matching 8 bases. Unmatched junction bases numbered 3, after V lost 2 bases and J lost 4 bases. Germline V lookup: CDR1 MNHEY, CDR2 SVGAGI. There are 14 residues in the CDR3. For the CDR3, the DNA is TGTGCCAGCAGTTACCGGGACAGGTCCTATGGCTACACCTTC. This translates into CASSYRDRSYGYTF.

This chain connects TRBV7-9 to TRBJ2-1, with a weak D call TRBD2 (5 bases). V lost 7 bases and J 8 bases, leaving 9 bases between the germline ends. Germline loops: CDR1 SEHNR, CDR2 FQNEAQ (reference sequence). This CDR3 has 11 residues. CDR3 protein: CASTKEDEQFF. The CDR3 coding sequence is TGTGCCAGCACCAAGGAGGATGAGCAGTTCTTC. Using reference TRBV7-9 and TRBJ2-1 for the parts outside the CDR3, the full variable domain is DTGVSQNPRHKITKRGQNVTFRCDPISEHNRLYWYRQTLGQGPEFLTYFQNEAQLEKSRLLSDRFSAERPKGSFSTLEIQRTEQGDSAMYLCASTKEDEQFFGPGTRLTVL.

The V gene is TRBV19, the J gene TRBJ2-7; 9 bases fit TRBD2. Trimming took 3 bases from V and 3 from J; bases not matched to a gene: 6. Germline-derived CDR1 and CDR2 are LNHDA and SQIVND (reference sequence). CDR3 length: 15 amino acids. The CDR3 DNA reads TGTGCCAGTAGTATTGCGTCTAGCGGGGACTACGAGCAGTACTTC. It translates to CASSIASSGDYEQYF.

V gene TRBV7-2 combines with J gene TRBJ2-5; TRBD2 is a possible D gene (6 bases). V was cut by 4 bases and J by 5 bases, with 14 bases left in between. Germline loops: CDR1 SGHTA, CDR2 FQGNSA. This CDR3 is 14 amino acids long. CDR3 sequence reads: CASSSFGGRETQYF. Here the CDR3 DNA reads TGTGCCAGCAGCTCCTTCGGGGGTCGGGAGACCCAGTACTTC.

The sample holds a few counts of this clone. V usage is TRBV4-3 and J usage is TRBJ1-1; D is undetermined. CDR1 is LGHNA, CDR2 YSLEER, per germline. CDR3 length equals 14 residues. Trimming removed 4 bases at V and 1 base at J, with 10 bases between. Here the CDR3 DNA reads TGCGCCAGCAGCCTCAATCGGGGGAACACTGAAGCTTTCTTT. Translated, it gives CASSLNRGNTEAFF.

This clone has just a few counts. This chain links TRBV30 with TRBJ2-1; 9 bases align to TRBD1. The CDR3 is made up of 14 amino acids. The V and J ends lost 2 bases and 7 bases, in that order; junction bases with no gene match: 6. Germline assignment: CDR1 GTSNPN and CDR2 SVGIG (reference sequence). In nucleotides, the CDR3 is TGTGCCTGGAGTCTAGGGACAGGGCGAAATGAGCAGTTCTTC. It specifies CAWSLGTGRNEQFF. Variable domain in full (rest from reference TRBV30 and TRBJ2-1): SQTIHQWPATLVQPVGSPLSLECTVEGTSNPNLYWYRQAAGRGLQLLFYSVGIGQISSEVPQNLSASRPQDRQFILSSKKLLLSDSGFYLCAWSLGTGRNEQFFGPGTRLTVL.

This clone was observed a few times. The chain joins TRBV15 to TRBJ1-2, with TRBD1 identical over 9 bases. Germline V gives CDR1 LNHNV, CDR2 YYDKDF (reference sequence). J lost 2 bases, V lost 8 bases, and 6 bases had no gene match. This CDR3 has 14 amino acids. CDR3 nucleotide sequence: TGTGCCACCCTGGCGGACAGGGGCAACTATGGCTACACCTTC. It translates to CATLADRGNYGYTF.

The chain joins TRBV29-1 to TRBJ2-1, with 7 bases aligning to TRBD2. The ends lost 3 bases at V and 4 bases at J; junction bases unmatched: 6. The V gene's germline CDR1 is SQVTM and CDR2 ANQGSEA. The CDR3 spans 14 residues. As DNA, the CDR3 is TGCAGCGTTGACCCCCAGCGGGGTTACAATGAGCAGTTCTTC. Translation: CSVDPQRGYNEQFF.

This clone was found many times. This rearrangement joins TRBV27 to TRBJ2-1, with TRBD2 matching 9 bases. Germline-derived CDR1 and CDR2 are MNHEY and SMNVEV (reference sequence). V was pared by 2 bases and J by 7 bases, with 6 bases of the junction left unmatched. This CDR3 has 15 residues. The CDR3 protein is CASSLDSGSRNEQFF. CDR3 bases: TGTGCCAGCAGTTTAGATAGCGGGAGTAGGAATGAGCAGTTCTTC.

The chain carries TRBV4-3 and TRBJ2-3; TRBD2 might be the D (5 bases). Per the germline V gene, CDR1 is LGHNA and CDR2 is YSLEER. The CDR3 length is 15 residues. V lost 1 base to trimming and J lost 5 bases, with 13 bases between them. In nucleotides, the CDR3 is TGCGCCAGCAGCCAAGGGCCCGGGGTACAAGATACGCAGTATTTT. This sequence encodes CASSQGPGVQDTQYF.

In its sample, this clone was seen a few times. The chain uses TRBV7-3 and TRBJ2-5; no definite D call. The DNA end is more similar to TRBJ2-7, so the J call may be wrong. Germline assignment: CDR1 SGHTA and CDR2 FQGTGA. This CDR3 comprises 10 residues. CDR3 DNA: TGTGCCAGCAGCAAGCACGAGCAGTACTTC. Amino acid sequence: CASSKHEQYF.

This chain connects TRBV6-5 to TRBJ2-7; D possibly corresponds to TRBD2 (6 bases). Germline V gene data show CDR1 as MNHEY and CDR2 as SVGAGI. V shed 6 bases and J shed 1 base, with 16 bases lying between them. This CDR3 is built from 15 residues. This CDR3 is CASRPGGARSYEQYF. The CDR3, as DNA: TGTGCCAGCAGACCAGGAGGGGCCAGATCCTACGAGCAGTACTTC.

The genes are TRBV5-4 and TRBJ2-7; a weak D match, TRBD2 (5 bases). Per the germline V gene, CDR1 is SGHNT and CDR2 is YYREEE (reference sequence). The CDR3 length is 13 residues. V was pared by 0 bases and J by 6 bases, with 10 bases between. The CDR3 coding sequence is TGTGCCAGCAGCTTGGACTCGGGATTCGAGCAGTACTTC. This translates into CASSLDSGFEQYF.